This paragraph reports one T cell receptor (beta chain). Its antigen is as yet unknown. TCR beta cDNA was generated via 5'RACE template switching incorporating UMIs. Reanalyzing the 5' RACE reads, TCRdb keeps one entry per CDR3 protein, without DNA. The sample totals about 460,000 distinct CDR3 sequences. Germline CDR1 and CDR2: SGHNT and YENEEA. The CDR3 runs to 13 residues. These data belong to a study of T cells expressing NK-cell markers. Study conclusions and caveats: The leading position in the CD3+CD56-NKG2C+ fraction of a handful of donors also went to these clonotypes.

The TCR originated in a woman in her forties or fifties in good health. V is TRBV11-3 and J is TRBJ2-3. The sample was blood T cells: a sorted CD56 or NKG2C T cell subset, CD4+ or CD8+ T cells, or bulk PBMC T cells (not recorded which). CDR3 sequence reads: CASSLRLWDTQYF. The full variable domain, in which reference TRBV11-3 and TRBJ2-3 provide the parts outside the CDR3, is EAGVVQSPRYKIIEKKQPVAFWCNPISGHNTLYWYLQNLGQGPELLIRYENEEAVDDSQLPKDRFSAERLKGVDSTLKIQPAELGDSAVYLCASSLRLWDTQYFGPGTRLTVL.